This TCR beta chain came from a study of OX40 agonist ivuxolimab in advanced cancers. Study outcomes and limitations: Low normalized T-cell clonal expansion also characterized some of the nonresponders.

A word on this clone: Its cognate antigen is unknown.

The cohort excluded patients with autoimmune disease history or systemic immunosuppression. Germline CDR1 reads GTSNPN; CDR2 reads SVGIG (reference sequence). The V and J ends lost 7 bases and 8 bases, in that order; junction bases with no gene match: 6. The CDR3 consists of 12 residues. Clones were sequenced by immunoSEQ multiplex PCR, and TCRdb holds only the in-frame ones, with some missing. The sample has 69,000 or so clones; 65% to 90% are singletons. The clonotype originates from an adult with an advanced solid tumor such as melanoma, head and neck, liver or kidney cancer. This chain links TRBV30 with TRBJ2-4; 9 bases line up with TRBD1. The sequencing here drew on CD4+ or CD8+ T cells sorted from blood, taken in a trial of the OX40 agonist ivuxolimab. CDR3 sequence (DNA): TGTGCCTCAGGACAGGGGAGGGACATTCAGTACTTC. Protein: CASGQGRDIQYF.